The source of this TCR beta chain is a study of blood T cell repertoires in COVID-19. Libraries were prepared by immunoSEQ multiplex PCR; TCRdb keeps only in-frame clonotypes and omits some of them. The sample comprises about 87,000 clones, about 79% of which are singletons, and roughly 4.2% rests with the top ten. V lost 0 bases and J lost 2, with 14 bases in between. The CDR3 sequence is 16 residues long. CDR1 and CDR2 (germline): MNHEY, SVGEGT. This receptor was taken from a woman aged 45-65 years with acute or convalescent COVID-19. The genes are TRBV6-2 or TRBV6-3 and TRBJ2-7; D might be TRBD1 (6 bases). Material: peripheral blood. The CDR3 DNA reads TGTGCCAGCAGTTACTCACAGGGTACGTTAGCCTACGAGCAGTACTTC. It encodes CASSYSQGTLAYEQYF.